These 8 T cell receptor beta chains were all obtained from the same sample, sequenced in a study of T cell changes during pregnancy in multiple sclerosis. Clones were read by immunoSEQ multiplex PCR, and TCRdb kept only the in-frame ones, dropping some. The table lists over 25,000 clones, 91% of them singletons. Specimen: CD8+ T cells from peripheral blood mononuclear cells, collected in the second trimester of pregnancy. The receptors originated from a female donor in good health, enrolled as a control in a pregnancy study.

The chain employs TRBV19 and TRBJ2-1; 7 nucleotides match TRBD2. The CDR3 runs 13 residues. Unmatched junction bases numbered 4, after V lost 3 bases and J lost 8 bases. From germline, CDR1 is LNHDA and CDR2 SQIVND (reference sequence). The CDR3: CASSIGGFDEQFF. The CDR3 DNA follows: TGTGCCAGTAGTATCGGGGGGTTCGATGAGCAGTTCTTC.

This clone was picked up one time. This chain connects TRBV19 to TRBJ2-5, with 10 bases matching TRBD1. After removal of 2 bases from V and 9 bases from J, the junction contained 6 bases not matched to a gene. In germline, CDR1 is LNHDA, CDR2 SQIVND (reference sequence). The length of the CDR3 is 14 residues. The CDR3 DNA reads as TGTGCCAGTAGTATACGGGACAGGGGCGAGGCCCAGTACTTC. It yields the protein CASSIRDRGEAQYF.

The V gene is TRBV4-2, the J gene TRBJ2-1, with 10 bases matching TRBD2. The junction had 14 bases not matched to a gene; V was cut back by 9 bases and J by 0 bases. CDR1 is LGHNA and CDR2 is YNFKEQ in the germline V gene. The CDR3 totals 18 residues. The CDR3 DNA follows: TGTGCCAGTACTGGGAGGAGCGGGGGGGCGAGCTCCTACAATGAGCAGTTCTTC. Translation gives CASTGRSGGASSYNEQFF.

The chain carries TRBV5-3 and TRBJ2-7; TRBD2 agrees at 8 bases. TRBV5-3 has ORF status, its function being uncertain. CDR3 size: 14 residues. With V trimmed by 9 bases and J by 3 bases, 11 bases remained unmatched. In DNA form, the CDR3 reads TGTGCCACCCAGAGCGGGGGCCGTAGCTACGAGCAGTACTTC. Translation gives CATQSGGRSYEQYF.

The chain couples TRBV27 to TRBJ1-2; D might be TRBD1 (6 bases). The germline V and J ends were trimmed by 5 bases and 8 bases, with 12 bases remaining between them. This CDR3 region has 12 residues. The germline V gene encodes CDR1 MNHEY and CDR2 SMNVEV (reference sequence). The CDR3 DNA reads TGTGCCAGCAGTCCAGGGGCGTCCGGCTACACCTTC. This gives the protein CASSPGASGYTF.

The chain joins TRBV9 to TRBJ2-7; a weak D match, TRBD2 (5 bases). V lost 3 bases to trimming and J lost 3 bases, with 13 bases between them. The CDR3 spans 14 residues. Germline lookup yields CDR1 SGDLS and CDR2 YYNGEE. The DNA of the CDR3 is TGTGCCAGCAGCGGAACGGGGAGTTTCTACGAGCAGTACTTC. Translation: CASSGTGSFYEQYF.

The chain uses TRBV9 and TRBJ2-3; 12 nucleotides agree with TRBD2. The ends lost 4 bases at V and 6 bases at J; junction bases unmatched: 9. The CDR3 runs to 16 residues. Germline CDR1 reads SGDLS; CDR2 reads YYNGEE. The DNA for the CDR3 is TGTGCCAGCAGCAACCCTAGCGGGGGGGCCTCCGATACGCAGTATTTT. It is translated as CASSNPSGGASDTQYF.

The rearrangement joins TRBV4-2 to TRBJ2-3; TRBD2 matches at 7 bases. V trimming: 0 bases; J trimming: 2 bases; junction bases outside the gene matches: 11. Germline V gene lookup returns CDR1 LGHNA and CDR2 YNFKEQ. The CDR3 consists of 18 residues. The CDR3 region has the DNA TGTGCCAGCAGCCAAGATAGGACTAGTCCTCCTTTCACAGATACGCAGTATTTT. Translation gives CASSQDRTSPPFTDTQYF.